What follows describes a single T cell receptor beta chain. V trimming: 6 bases; J trimming: 2 bases; junction bases outside the gene matches: 4. Germline V gene sequence: CDR1 MNHNY, CDR2 SVGAGI (reference sequence). This CDR3 region has 14 residues. As processed by the authors: Reference gene primers were amplified, and this amplification served to estimate nucleated cell counts. Sequencing used immunoSEQ multiplex PCR; TCRdb keeps in-frame clones, though not all of them. V, J and clone size are taken as reported in that table, and D and trimming were inferred from the DNA itself. The sample contains 95,000 to 150,000 clones, 87% of which appear only once. The entry originates in a study of blood T cell repertoires in COVID-19. At the level of the study: Specimens from acute and convalescent COVID-19 originated in the United States, Italy and Spain.

This sequence joins TRBV6-6 and TRBJ1-2; 9 bases are a match to TRBD1. The TCR comes from a woman in her forties or fifties with acute or convalescent COVID-19. Source material: peripheral blood. CDR3 sequence (DNA): TGTGCCAGCAGATCCGGGACAGGGAACTATGGCTACACCTTC. Residues: CASRSGTGNYGYTF.